The present T cell receptor (beta chain) was sequenced within a study of blood T cell repertoires in COVID-19. Study in general: PBMCs, B-cell-depleted T cells, or T cells provided the cDNA or gDNA that made up the material.

The junction had 10 bases not matched to a gene; V was cut back by 7 bases and J by 8 bases. This CDR3 comprises 13 residues. Germline-derived CDR1 and CDR2 are GTSNPN and SVGIG (reference sequence). Per the authors' pipeline: By means of reference gene primer amplification, nucleated cell counts were estimated. Assay: immunoSEQ multiplex PCR; the TCRdb copy retains only in-frame clones and omits some. V and J calls and clone size are given by that table; D and trimming were obtained from the DNA. The sample includes just under 95,000 clones, roughly 75% of them seen just once. This TCR was sampled from a man between 45 and 60 years old who had recovered from COVID-19. Input material: peripheral blood. The V and J genes are TRBV30 and TRBJ1-4; 7 nucleotides match TRBD1. The CDR3: CASIATGVEKLFF. In nucleotides, the CDR3 is TGTGCCTCAATCGCCACAGGGGTGGAAAAACTGTTTTTT.